Listed below are T cell receptor beta chains from one sample, sequenced in a study of cytomegalovirus exposure and HLA in healthy donors. The method was immunoSEQ multiplex PCR; TCRdb's version includes in-frame clones alone and lacks a portion of them. Altogether approximately 100,000 clones are present, around four fifths being singletons, with the ten largest covering 7% to 9%. The sequenced material came from PBMCs. The receptors come from a woman aged 45 to 65 in good health and CMV-seropositive. CDR3s include the opening cysteine and the closing phenylalanine or tryptophan. The D gene is left open where the match is weak. Expanded clones are given a class, and other clones once, few, many or no size at all.

d_call clone_size j_call v_call cdr3_nt cdr3_aa
TRBD2 . TRBJ2-5 TRBV6-6 TGTGCCAGCAGCGGGGGGACTAGCGGGATTGAAGAGACCCAGTACTTC CASSGGTSGIEETQYF
. . TRBJ1-1 TRBV19 TGTGCCAGTAGTATAAGTTGGGCAGGGTGGGCTTTCTTT CASSISWAGWAFF
TRBD2 few TRBJ2-2 TRBV9 TGTGCCAGCCGCAAAACTAGCGGGGGGTCCCCCACCGGGGAGCTGTTTTTT CASRKTSGGSPTGELFF
. . TRBJ2-1 TRBV4-3 TGCGCCAGCAGCCAGAACAGGTTCTCCTACAATGAGCAGTTCTTC CASSQNRFSYNEQFF
. . TRBJ1-3 TRBV6-1 TGTGCCAGCAGTGACCGGGCTGGAAACACCATATATTTT CASSDRAGNTIYF
. . TRBJ1-2 TRBV9 TGTGCCAGCAGCGTACGGGACACTGAGGGGCTTGGCTATGGCTACACCTTC CASSVRDTEGLGYGYTF
TRBD2 . TRBJ2-2 TRBV7-9 TGTGCCAGCAGCCCCCGTAATAGCGGGAGTGGATACGGGGAGCTGTTTTTT CASSPRNSGSGYGELFF
. . TRBJ2-6 TRBV19 TGTGCCAGTAGTATAGAAAGAGAAGGGGCTGGGGCCAACGTCCTGACTTTC CASSIEREGAGANVLTF
. once TRBJ2-7 TRBV7-9 TGTGCCAGCAGCTTAGCTCCGGGATTCGTCTACGAGCAGTACTTC CASSLAPGFVYEQYF
TRBD1 few TRBJ2-7 TRBV7-8 TGTGCCAGCAGAACCGGGACAGGGTCTTACGAGCAGTACTTC CASRTGTGSYEQYF
. . TRBJ1-5 TRBV7-9 TGTGCCAGCAGCTTAGACAGGAATCAGCCCCAGCATTTT CASSLDRNQPQHF